The clone carrying this TCR beta chain was observed many times. The protocol attached unique molecular identifiers to individual cDNA molecules. A single record per CDR3 protein comes from TCRdb applying MiXCR to the 5' RACE reads. The sample has some 36,000 distinct CDR3 sequences; 5.9% are singletons. The record originates from a study of early T cells in non-severe SARS-CoV-2 infection. About the study: The sequenced material was bulk RNA from unsorted whole blood, and its chains were unpaired.

The specimen sequenced was whole blood. The source of this sequence is an adult who was a healthcare worker with PCR-confirmed SARS-CoV-2 infection or an uninfected control (not recorded which).

The CDR3 coding sequence is TGCGCCAGCAACCCAGGGGCCGCACGCAGCGGGAGCTACAATGAGCAGTTCTTC. Translation: CASNPGAARSGSYNEQFF. J is TRBJ2-1 and V is TRBV4-1; TRBD2 aligns across 8 bases. Germline CDR1 MGHRA, CDR2 YSYEKL. The CDR3 loop spans 18 amino acids. The trim removed 7 bases at V and 3 bases at J, leaving 17 bases unmatched.